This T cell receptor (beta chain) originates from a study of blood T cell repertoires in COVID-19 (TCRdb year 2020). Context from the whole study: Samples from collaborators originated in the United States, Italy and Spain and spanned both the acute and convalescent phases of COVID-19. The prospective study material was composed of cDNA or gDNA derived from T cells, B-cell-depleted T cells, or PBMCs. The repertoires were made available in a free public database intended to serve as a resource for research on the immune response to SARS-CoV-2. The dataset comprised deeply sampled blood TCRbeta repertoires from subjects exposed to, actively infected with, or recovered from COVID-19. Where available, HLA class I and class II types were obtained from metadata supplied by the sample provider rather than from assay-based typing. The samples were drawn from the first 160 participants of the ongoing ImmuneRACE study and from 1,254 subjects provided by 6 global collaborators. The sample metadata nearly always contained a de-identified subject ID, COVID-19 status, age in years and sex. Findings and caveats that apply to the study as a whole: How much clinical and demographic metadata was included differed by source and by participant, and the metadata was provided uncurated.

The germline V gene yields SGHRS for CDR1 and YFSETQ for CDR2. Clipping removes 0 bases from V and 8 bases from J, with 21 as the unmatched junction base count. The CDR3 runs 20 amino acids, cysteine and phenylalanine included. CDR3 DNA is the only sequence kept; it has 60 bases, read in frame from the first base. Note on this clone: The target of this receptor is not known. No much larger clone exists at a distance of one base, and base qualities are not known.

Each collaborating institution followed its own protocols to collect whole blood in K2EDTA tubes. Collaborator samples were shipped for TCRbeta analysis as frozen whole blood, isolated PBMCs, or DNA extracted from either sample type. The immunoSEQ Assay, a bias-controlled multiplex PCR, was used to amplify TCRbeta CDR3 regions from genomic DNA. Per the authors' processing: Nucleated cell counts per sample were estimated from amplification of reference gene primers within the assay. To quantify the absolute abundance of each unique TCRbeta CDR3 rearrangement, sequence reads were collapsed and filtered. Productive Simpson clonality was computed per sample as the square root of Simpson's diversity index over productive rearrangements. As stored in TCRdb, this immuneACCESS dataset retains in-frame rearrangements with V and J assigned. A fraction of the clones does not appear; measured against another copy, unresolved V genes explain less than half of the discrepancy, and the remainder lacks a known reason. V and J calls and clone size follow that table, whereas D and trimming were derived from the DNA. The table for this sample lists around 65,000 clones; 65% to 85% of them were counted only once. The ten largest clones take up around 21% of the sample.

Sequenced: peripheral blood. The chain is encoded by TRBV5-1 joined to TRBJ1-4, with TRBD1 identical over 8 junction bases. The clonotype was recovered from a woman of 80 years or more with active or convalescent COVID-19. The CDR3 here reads CASSLATVGTGKANEEKLFF. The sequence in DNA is TGCGCCAGCAGCTTGGCCACTGTCGGGACAGGAAAGGCGAATGAGGAAAAACTGTTTTTT.